The clone carrying this T cell receptor beta chain was detected only a few times. Its specificity is not known. The time point denotes: persistent/refractory GD, antithyroid drugs over 5 years with positive TRAb. RNA from PBMCs was the source of the TCR library. Criteria from the American Thyroid Association guidelines were applied to diagnose Graves' disease. This CDR3 is built from 12 residues. V lost 1 base to trimming and J lost 6 bases, with 10 bases between them. CDR1 is DFQATT, CDR2 SNEGSKA, per germline (reference sequence). This sample was taken from a study of regulatory T cells in long-lasting Graves disease. The TCR beta library used iRepertoire HTBI primers with Arm-PCR amplification of CDR3. One entry per CDR3 protein, called by TCRdb with MiXCR from the multiplex PCR reads. The profile shows 700,000 or so distinct CDR3 sequences, around 30% of them singletons. Findings of the study overall: Clonotypes that were public and shared totalled 2,500 to 3,500 in persistent patients versus about 1,000 in new patients.

The sequence was collected from a female donor with Graves disease. The chain is built from TRBV20-1 and TRBJ2-7; tentative D call: TRBD2 (6 bases). This material consisted of peripheral blood mononuclear cells (PBMCs), taken when the disease was refractory, from a patient treated with antithyroid drugs. This CDR3 reads CSARGLGGEQYF. The DNA of the CDR3 is TGCAGTGCTAGAGGTTTGGGAGGCGAGCAGTACTTC.